The next 8 T cell receptor beta chains were all read from a single sample in a study of glioma-infiltrating T cells after dendritic cell vaccination. Profiled with immunoSEQ multiplex PCR; TCRdb holds only in-frame clones, not every one. The sample carries more than 85,000 clones, around 90% recorded once. Time point noted: after dendritic cell vaccination, including at tumor progression/relapse. Specimen: blood, collected after dendritic cell vaccination. The source is a human donor with glioblastoma.

CDR3 amino acids: CASSPQGNYGYTF. Here the CDR3 DNA reads TGTGCCAGCAGCCCACAGGGGAACTATGGCTACACCTTC. This chain links TRBV7-2 with TRBJ1-2; 7 bases fit TRBD1. V lost 5 bases, J lost 2 bases, and 2 bases stayed unmatched. There are 13 residues in the CDR3. Germline CDR1 SGHTA, CDR2 FQGNSA.

The rearrangement joins TRBV30 to TRBJ1-4, with 10 positions matching TRBD1. Trimming took 8 bases from V and 10 from J; bases not matched to a gene: 16. The length of the CDR3 is 15 residues. Germline V gene sequence: CDR1 GTSNPN, CDR2 SVGIG (reference sequence). This CDR3 reads CAGRPPTGGLGKLFF. DNA of the CDR3: TGTGCCGGGCGCCCCCCGACAGGGGGCCTGGGAAAACTGTTTTTT.

The rearrangement uses TRBV25-1 and TRBJ2-5; D is unclear. This CDR3 contains 13 residues. In germline, CDR1 is MGHDK, CDR2 SYGVNS. V lost 5 bases and J 5 bases, leaving 12 bases between the germline ends. CDR3 nucleotide sequence: TGTGCCAGCAGTCCCCCCCGGGTCGAGACCCAGTACTTC. It specifies CASSPPRVETQYF.

A few counts support this clone. CDR3 sequence: CASRRGTHGYTF. The CDR3, as DNA: TGTGCCAGCAGGAGGGGGACGCATGGCTACACCTTC. The rearrangement uses TRBV2 and TRBJ1-2; D might be TRBD1 (6 bases). The CDR3 covers 12 residues. V lost 6 bases to trimming and J lost 6 bases, with 11 bases between them. CDR1 is SNHLY, CDR2 FYNNEI, per germline.

V usage is TRBV6-6 and J usage is TRBJ2-3; 8 positions agree with TRBD2. CDR1 and CDR2 (germline): MNHNY, SVGAGI (reference sequence). V lost 8 bases, J lost 4 bases, and 11 bases stayed unmatched. This CDR3 is 15 amino acids long. The CDR3 here is CASSTGRGGADTQYF. The CDR3 DNA is TGTGCCAGCTCCACAGGCCGGGGGGGGGCAGATACGCAGTATTTT.

V and J are TRBV14 and TRBJ1-6, with 10 positions matching TRBD1. With V trimmed by 3 bases and J by 9 bases, 8 bases remained unmatched. The CDR3 loop spans 16 amino acids. Germline V gives CDR1 SGHDN, CDR2 FVKESK. The CDR3 sequence is CASSHRTGGSGSPLHF. The CDR3 nucleotides are TGTGCCAGCAGCCATCGGACAGGGGGAAGTGGTTCACCCCTCCACTTT.

The chain links TRBV18 to TRBJ1-1; no firm D call. The CDR3 has 15 residues. Germline V gene sequence: CDR1 KGHSH, CDR2 LQKENI. The germline V and J ends were trimmed by 0 bases and 1 base, with 9 bases remaining between them. DNA of the CDR3: TGTGCCAGCTCACCACCGGTGGGCAAGAACACTGAAGCTTTCTTT. Translating it yields CASSPPVGKNTEAFF.

The chain recombines TRBV30 with TRBJ1-1; tentative D call: TRBD1 (6 bases). The V end was cut by 0 bases, the J end by 4 bases, with 6 bases between. CDR1 is GTSNPN, CDR2 SVGIG, per germline (reference sequence). This CDR3 spans 12 amino acids. CDR3 loop: CAWSVRGTEAFF. CDR3 in DNA: TGTGCCTGGAGTGTCAGGGGCACTGAAGCTTTCTTT.